This record concerns one TCR beta chain sequence. The source of the sample is a study of cytomegalovirus exposure and HLA in healthy donors. Likely unrecorded immune exposures existed in these nominally healthy donors. The study ran its PCR with 60 Vbeta and 13 Jbeta primers. In the source study's methods: In a later analysis, of around 85 million unique beta chains, 9 million to 11 million appeared in at least two donors. Here immunoSEQ multiplex PCR was the method, and the copy in TCRdb shows in-frame clones only, minus some. Clone size and the V and J calls come from that table; the DNA yielded D and trimming. The table shows about 130,000 clones, with approximately 74% occurring only once. CDR3 length: 14 residues. The J segment lost 0 bases and the V segment lost 3 bases, leaving 3 bases of the junction unmatched. Germline V gives CDR1 SGHTS, CDR2 YDEGEE.

This sequence joins TRBV5-8 and TRBJ2-7, with 7 bases that match TRBD2. The sample consisted of PBMCs. The clonotype originates from a man aged 40-50 years in good health and CMV-seropositive. CDR3 amino acids: CASSSERGSYEQYF. The CDR3 coding sequence is TGTGCCAGCAGCTCGGAGCGGGGCTCCTACGAGCAGTACTTC.